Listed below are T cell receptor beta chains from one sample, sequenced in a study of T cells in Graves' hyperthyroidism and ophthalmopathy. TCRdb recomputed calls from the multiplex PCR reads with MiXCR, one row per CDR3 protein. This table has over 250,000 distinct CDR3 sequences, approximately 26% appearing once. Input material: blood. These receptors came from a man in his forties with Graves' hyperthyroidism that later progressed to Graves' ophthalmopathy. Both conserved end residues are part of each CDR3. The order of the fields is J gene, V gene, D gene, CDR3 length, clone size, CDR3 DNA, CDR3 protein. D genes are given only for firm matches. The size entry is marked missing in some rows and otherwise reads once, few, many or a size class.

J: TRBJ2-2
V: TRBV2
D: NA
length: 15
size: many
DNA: TGTGCCAGCAGCGTACTCAGCGCGAACACCGGGGAGCTGTTTTTT
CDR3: CASSVLSANTGELFF

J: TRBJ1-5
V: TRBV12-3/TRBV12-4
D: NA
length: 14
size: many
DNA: TGTGCCAGCAGTTTAATCGGCCCTTATCAGCCCCAGCATTTT
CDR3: CASSLIGPYQPQHF

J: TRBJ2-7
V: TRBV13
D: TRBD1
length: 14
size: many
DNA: TGTGCCAGCAGCCCCATCAACAGGGGTTGGGAGCAGTACTTC
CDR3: CASSPINRGWEQYF

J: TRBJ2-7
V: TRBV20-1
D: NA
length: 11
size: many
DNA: TGCAGTGCTTACCTACTCTACGAGCAGTACTTC
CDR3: CSAYLLYEQYF

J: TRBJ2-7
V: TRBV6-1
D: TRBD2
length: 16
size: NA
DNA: TGTGCCAGCAGTGAAGCGGAGTCAGCGGGAGACGACGAGCAGTACTTC
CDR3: CASSEAESAGDDEQYF

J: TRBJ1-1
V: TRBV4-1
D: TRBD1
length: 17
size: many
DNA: TGCGCCAGCAGCCAAGATTTAGGGGGCTTCATGAACACTGAAGCTTTCTTT
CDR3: CASSQDLGGFMNTEAFF

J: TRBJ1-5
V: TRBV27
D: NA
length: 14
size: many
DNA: TGTGCCAGCAGTAGGGCATCGGGCAATCAGCCCCAGCATTTT
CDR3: CASSRASGNQPQHF

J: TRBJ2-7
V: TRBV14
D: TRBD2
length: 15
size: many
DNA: TGTGCCAGCAGCCGGGTTAGCGGGAGCTCCTACGAGCAGTACTTC
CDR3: CASSRVSGSSYEQYF

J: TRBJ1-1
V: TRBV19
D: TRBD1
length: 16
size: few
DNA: TGTGCCAGTAGTCCGGCGGGACAGGGAATGAACACTGAAGCTTTCTTT
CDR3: CASSPAGQGMNTEAFF

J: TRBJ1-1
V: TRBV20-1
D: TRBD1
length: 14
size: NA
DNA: TGCAGTGCTTCCGCCCCGGGACAGATAACTGAAGCTTTCTTT
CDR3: CSASAPGQITEAFF

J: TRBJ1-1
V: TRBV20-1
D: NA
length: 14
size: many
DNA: TGCAGTGCTAGAAGCCGGCAGGGCTACACTGAAGCTTTCTTT
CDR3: CSARSRQGYTEAFF

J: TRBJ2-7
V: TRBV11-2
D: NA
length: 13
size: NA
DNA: TGTGCCAGCAGCTTCACCCAGGGATACGAGCAGTACTTC
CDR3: CASSFTQGYEQYF

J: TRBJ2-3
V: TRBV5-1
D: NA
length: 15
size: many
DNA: TGCGCCAGCAGCTTGGAGACATTTAGCACAGATACGCAGTATTTT
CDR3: CASSLETFSTDTQYF

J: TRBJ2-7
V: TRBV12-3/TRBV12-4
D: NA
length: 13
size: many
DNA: TGTGCCAGCAGTGACAAACAGGGCTACGAGCAGTACTTC
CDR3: CASSDKQGYEQYF

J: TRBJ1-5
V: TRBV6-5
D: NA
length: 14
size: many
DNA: TGTGCCAGTGGGGGCAGGGGCTCCACTGAGCCCCAGCATTTT
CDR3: CASGGRGSTEPQHF

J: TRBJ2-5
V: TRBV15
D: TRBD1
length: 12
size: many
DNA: TGTGCCACTAGCAGGGGGCAAGAGACCCAGTACTTC
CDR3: CATSRGQETQYF

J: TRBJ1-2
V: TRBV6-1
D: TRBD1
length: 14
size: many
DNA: TGTGCCAGCAGTGAAAGACAGGGAGTAGATGGCTACACCTTC
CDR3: CASSERQGVDGYTF

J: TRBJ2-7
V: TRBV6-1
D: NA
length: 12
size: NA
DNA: TGTGCCAGCACGGGGCATAACTACGAGCAGTACTTC
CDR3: CASTGHNYEQYF

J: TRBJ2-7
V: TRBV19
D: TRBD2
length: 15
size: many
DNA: TGTGCCAGTAGCCAGAGCGGGGCTAGTTCCTACGAGCAGTACTTC
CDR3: CASSQSGASSYEQYF

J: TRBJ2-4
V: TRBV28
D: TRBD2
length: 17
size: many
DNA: TGTGCCAGCAGTCAACCACTGAGCGGGAGTTCCAAAAACATTCAGTACTTC
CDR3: CASSQPLSGSSKNIQYF

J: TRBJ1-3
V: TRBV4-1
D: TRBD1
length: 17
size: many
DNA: TGCGCCAGCAGCCAAGATCGGTACAGGGACAGTGGAAACACCATATATTTT
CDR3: CASSQDRYRDSGNTIYF

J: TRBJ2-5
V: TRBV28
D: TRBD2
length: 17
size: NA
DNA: TGTGCCAGCAGTCCGTCCCCGGGACTAGCGGGAAGAGAGACCCAGTACTTC
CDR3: CASSPSPGLAGRETQYF

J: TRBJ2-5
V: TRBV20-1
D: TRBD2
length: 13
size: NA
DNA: TGCAGTGCTTCTAGCGGGAGCCAAGAGACCCAGTACTTC
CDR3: CSASSGSQETQYF

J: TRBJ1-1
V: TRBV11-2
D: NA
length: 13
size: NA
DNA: TGTGCCAGCAGCTTTGGGGGTTTGCCTGAAGCTTTCTTT
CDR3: CASSFGGLPEAFF

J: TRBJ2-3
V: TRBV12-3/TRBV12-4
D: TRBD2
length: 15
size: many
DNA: TGTGCCAGCAGCTTAGCGGGAGGGCCGCCCGATACGCAGTATTTT
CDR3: CASSLAGGPPDTQYF